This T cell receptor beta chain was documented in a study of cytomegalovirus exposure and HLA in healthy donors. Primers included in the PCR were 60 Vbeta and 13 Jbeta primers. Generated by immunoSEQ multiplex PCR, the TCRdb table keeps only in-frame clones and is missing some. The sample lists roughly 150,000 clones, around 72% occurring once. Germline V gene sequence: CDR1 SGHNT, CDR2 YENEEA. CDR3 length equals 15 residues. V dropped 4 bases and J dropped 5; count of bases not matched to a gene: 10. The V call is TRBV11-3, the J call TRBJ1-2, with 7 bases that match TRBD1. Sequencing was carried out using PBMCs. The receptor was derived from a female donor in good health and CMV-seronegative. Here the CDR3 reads CASSCKTGRVYGYTF. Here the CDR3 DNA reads TGTGCCAGCAGCTGTAAGACAGGGCGGGTATATGGCTACACCTTC.